This TCR beta chain was captured by sequencing in a study of T cell responses to AZD1222 COVID-19 vaccine (dated by TCRdb to 2020 to 2023). Regarding the research as a whole: AZD1222 recipients given second doses at about 4 weeks or at about 12 weeks were pooled, since spike-specific TCR depth and breadth were not found to differ between the two schedules. A total of approximately 230 trial participants underwent TCR sequencing, of whom 207 received two doses of AZD1222 and about 26 received two doses of the MenACWY control vaccine. Trial participants were enrolled into age subgroups of 18-55, 56-69 and 70-plus years, which contained 148, 28 and 57 TCR-sequenced participants, respectively.

Note on this clone: Its specific antigen is unknown. The record has no base qualities; no much larger clone is one base away.

CDR1 and CDR2 are read off the germline V gene as LGHNA and YSLEER. The CDR3 measures 16 amino acids from cysteine to phenylalanine. Only the CDR3 part of the read is kept: 48 bases, read in frame from the first base. Trimmed from V: 0 bases; trimmed from J: 5 bases; junction bases lacking a gene match: 7. The CDR3 regions of human TCRbeta chains were analyzed by immunosequencing. The original pipeline was this. TCRs in the repertoires were compared against a reference library of SARS-CoV-2-specific TCRs that had been generated with the MIRA antigen-specificity platform. Breadth meant the fraction of unique TCRs that were SARS-CoV-2-associated, whereas depth meant the fraction of total T cells that were SARS-CoV-2-associated. Each spike-specific TCR was assigned to its reactive spike region and to a CD4 or CD8 class using the MIRA data. Log10-transformed breadth and depth values were compared by one-way ANOVA with Sidak's multiple comparisons tests. TCRdb mirrors the immuneACCESS table, restricted to in-frame sequences. Some clones are absent from its copies; in checked studies, under half trace to an unresolved V gene, and the reason for the others is unknown. Clone size and V and J calls were adopted from that table, with D and trimming inferred from the DNA. The sample table lists about 110,000 clones, around 85% of them with a count of one. The ten largest make up approximately 4.6% of the sample.

Read against the paper, the sample's time point label means: baseline before first vaccination. Vaccinee samples were obtained from the UK trials COV001 and COV002, which included a single-blind randomized controlled phase 2/3 trial of AZD1222 (ChAdOx1 nCoV-19) in healthy adults. For TCRbeta chain sequencing, PBMC samples were collected from trial participants at day 0 and at day 28 after the second dose. General conclusions and limits of the study: No day 14 peak-response samples were available, so repertoires were characterized only after the peak T cell response. Most participants were white British and females outnumbered males, and the authors suggested that clonal diversity may have been underestimated. After two AZD1222 doses, spike-specific TCR breadth and depth were significantly higher than at day 0 and than in MenACWY recipients. The 56-69-year group was small, and its depth increase did not reach significance, likely because of low power. Conclusions about previously exposed vaccinees were limited because only 5 or 6 AZD1222 recipients were SARS-CoV-2 seropositive at baseline. The whole spike protein was spanned by vaccine-associated CD4 TCRs, and dominant responses were seen in regions 160-218 and 743-854. Reportedly, almost half of the unique spike-specific TCRs recognized epitopes lying outside the regions that are mutated in the B.1.351 and B.1.1.7 variants.

This chain joins TRBV4-3 to TRBJ1-2; 9 bases in the junction line up with TRBD1. The sequence derives from an adult in good health. Sequencing was performed on peripheral blood, taken on day 0 of AZD1222 vaccination. The nucleotides read TGCGCCAGCAGCCAAGATCCCGGGGGGACAGGGTATGGCTACACCTTC. The resulting protein is CASSQDPGGTGYGYTF.